This T cell receptor (beta chain) was sequenced for a study of PD-L1 blockade in urothelial cancer. Turning to the study itself: Patients took up atezolizumab in about 2014 at 1,200 mg intravenously every 3 weeks. Samples of blood were analyzed 3 weeks (second dose) and 6 weeks after treatment start. T cells numbered a median of about 150,000 in the blood samples.

The time point denotes: pretreatment peripheral blood. This CDR3 has 17 amino acids. Looked up from germline, CDR1 is SEHNR and CDR2 is FQNEAQ (reference sequence). V lost 0 bases, J lost 7 bases, and 11 bases stayed unmatched. Sequencing used immunoSEQ multiplex PCR; TCRdb keeps in-frame clones, though not all of them. The sample has roughly 130,000 clones; about 88% are singletons. This clonotype originated in a man aged 50 to 59 with urothelial cancer. V and J are TRBV7-9 and TRBJ1-5, with 8 bases fitting TRBD1. This material consisted of PBMCs, taken around atezolizumab (anti-PD-L1) treatment. DNA for the CDR3: TGTGCCAGCAGCTTAGCCGGACAGGGAGGAACCGGGCAGCCCCAGCATTTT. It codes for CASSLAGQGGTGQPQHF.